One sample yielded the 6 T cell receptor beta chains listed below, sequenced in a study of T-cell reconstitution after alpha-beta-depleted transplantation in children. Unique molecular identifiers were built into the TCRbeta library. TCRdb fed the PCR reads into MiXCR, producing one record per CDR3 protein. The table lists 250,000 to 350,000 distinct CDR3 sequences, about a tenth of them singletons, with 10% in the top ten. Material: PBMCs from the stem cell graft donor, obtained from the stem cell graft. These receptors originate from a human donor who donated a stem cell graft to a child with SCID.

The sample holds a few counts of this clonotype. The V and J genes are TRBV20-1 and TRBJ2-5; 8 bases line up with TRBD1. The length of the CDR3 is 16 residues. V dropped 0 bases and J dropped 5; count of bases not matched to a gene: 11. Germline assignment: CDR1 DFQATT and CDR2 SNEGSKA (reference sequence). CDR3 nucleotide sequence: TGCAGTGCTAGAGATTATGGGCGGACAGGGAAGGAGACCCAGTACTTC. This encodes CSARDYGRTGKETQYF.

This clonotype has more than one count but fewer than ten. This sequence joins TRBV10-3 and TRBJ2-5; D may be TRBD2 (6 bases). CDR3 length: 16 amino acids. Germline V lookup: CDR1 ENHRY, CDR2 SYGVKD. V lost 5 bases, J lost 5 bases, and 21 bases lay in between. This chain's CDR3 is CAISRDLKISGETQYF. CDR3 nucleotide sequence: TGTGCCATCAGTCGGGACTTAAAGATCTCGGGGGAGACCCAGTACTTC.

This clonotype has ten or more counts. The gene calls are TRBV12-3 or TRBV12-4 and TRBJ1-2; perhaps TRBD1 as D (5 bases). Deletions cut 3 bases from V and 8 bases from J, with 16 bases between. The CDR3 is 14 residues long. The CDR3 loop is CASSFGAPNRGYTF. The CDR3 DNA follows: TGTGCCAGCAGTTTTGGGGCCCCTAATCGGGGCTACACCTTC.

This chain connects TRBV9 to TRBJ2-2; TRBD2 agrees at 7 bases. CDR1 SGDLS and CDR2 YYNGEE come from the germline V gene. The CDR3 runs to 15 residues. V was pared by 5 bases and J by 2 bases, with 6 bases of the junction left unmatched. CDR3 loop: CASRGGETNTGELFF. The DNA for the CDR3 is TGTGCCAGCAGGGGGGGGGAAACTAACACCGGGGAGCTGTTTTTT. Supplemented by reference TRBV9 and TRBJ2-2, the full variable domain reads DSGVTQTPKHLITATGQRVTLRCSPRSGDLSVYWYQQSLDQGLQFLIQYYNGEERAKGNILERFSAQQFPDLHSELNLSSLELGDSALYFCASRGGETNTGELFFGEGSRLTVL.

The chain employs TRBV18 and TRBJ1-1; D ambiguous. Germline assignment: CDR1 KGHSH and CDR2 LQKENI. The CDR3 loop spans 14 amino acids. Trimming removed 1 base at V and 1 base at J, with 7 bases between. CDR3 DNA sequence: TGTGCCAGCTCACCACTCGGGAGGAACACTGAAGCTTTCTTT. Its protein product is CASSPLGRNTEAFF.

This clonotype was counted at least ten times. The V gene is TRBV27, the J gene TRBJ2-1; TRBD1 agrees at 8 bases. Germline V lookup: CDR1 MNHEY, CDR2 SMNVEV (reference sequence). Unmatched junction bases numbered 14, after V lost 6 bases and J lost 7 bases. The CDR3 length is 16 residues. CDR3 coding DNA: TGTGCCAGCAGGGGAGAGGACAGGGCTGCCGCGAATGAGCAGTTCTTC. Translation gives CASRGEDRAAANEQFF.